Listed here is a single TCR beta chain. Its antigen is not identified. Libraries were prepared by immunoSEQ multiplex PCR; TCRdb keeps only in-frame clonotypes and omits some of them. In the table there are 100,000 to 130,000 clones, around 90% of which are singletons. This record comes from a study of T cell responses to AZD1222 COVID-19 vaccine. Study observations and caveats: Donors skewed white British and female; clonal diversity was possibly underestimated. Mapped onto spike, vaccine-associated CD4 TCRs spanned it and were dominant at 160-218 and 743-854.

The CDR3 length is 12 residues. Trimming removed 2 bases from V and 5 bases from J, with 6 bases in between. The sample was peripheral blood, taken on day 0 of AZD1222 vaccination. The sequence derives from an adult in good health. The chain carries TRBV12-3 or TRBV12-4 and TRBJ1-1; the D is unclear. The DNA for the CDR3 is TGTGCCAGCAGTTTATTTCGGACTGAAGCTTTCTTT. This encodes CASSLFRTEAFF.